A selection of T cell receptor beta chains follows, all from one sample in a study of T cell changes during pregnancy in multiple sclerosis. Profiling relied on immunoSEQ multiplex PCR, and the TCRdb table lists in-frame clones only, not all of them. The sample shows about 31,000 clones, 89% of them seen only once. The material was CD8+ T cells from peripheral blood mononuclear cells, obtained in the second trimester of pregnancy. Receptor source: a female donor with multiple sclerosis, enrolled in a pregnancy study. The CDR3 runs from the conserved cysteine through the conserved F or W. D genes are given only for firm matches. Clone size is shown for a subset of rows, as once, few, many or a class of expanded clone.

v_gene: TRBV6-4
j_gene: TRBJ1-1
abundance: -
d_gene: TRBD1
CDR3nt: TGTGCCAGCAGAAGACAGGGACACACTTCTGAAGCTTTCTTT
CDR3aa: CASRRQGHTSEAFF

v_gene: TRBV2
j_gene: TRBJ1-2
abundance: -
d_gene: -
CDR3nt: TGTGCCAGCAGTGATCAGGTCTACTATGGCTACACCTTC
CDR3aa: CASSDQVYYGYTF

v_gene: TRBV13
j_gene: TRBJ2-7
abundance: -
d_gene: TRBD1
CDR3nt: TGTGCCAGCAGCCTACGGACAGGGGGGGCCTACGAGCAGTACTTC
CDR3aa: CASSLRTGGAYEQYF

v_gene: TRBV6-4
j_gene: TRBJ2-1
abundance: -
d_gene: TRBD2
CDR3nt: TGTGCCAGCAGTGAGGGGCTAGCGGGAGGGAGCAATGAGCAGTTCTTC
CDR3aa: CASSEGLAGGSNEQFF

v_gene: TRBV4-2
j_gene: TRBJ2-7
abundance: -
d_gene: -
CDR3nt: TGTGCCAGCAGCCAATCGCAGGGGAGCTCCTACGAGCAGTACTTC
CDR3aa: CASSQSQGSSYEQYF

v_gene: TRBV27
j_gene: TRBJ2-3
abundance: once
d_gene: TRBD2
CDR3nt: TGTGCCAGCAGTCTCGGACTAGCGCTGAGCACAGATACGCAGTATTTT
CDR3aa: CASSLGLALSTDTQYF

v_gene: TRBV29-1
j_gene: TRBJ2-1
abundance: -
d_gene: TRBD2
CDR3nt: TGCAGCGTCTTAGCGGGAGAGTATTACAATGAGCAGTTCTTC
CDR3aa: CSVLAGEYYNEQFF

v_gene: TRBV7-2
j_gene: TRBJ2-7
abundance: -
d_gene: TRBD2
CDR3nt: TGTGCCAGCGAGCGGGAGAGGGAGCAGTACTTC
CDR3aa: CASEREREQYF

v_gene: TRBV11-2
j_gene: TRBJ1-2
abundance: once
d_gene: -
CDR3nt: TGTGCCAGCAGCCCTAGGGGAACAGCTAACTATGGCTACACCTTC
CDR3aa: CASSPRGTANYGYTF

v_gene: TRBV7-2
j_gene: TRBJ2-7
abundance: once
d_gene: -
CDR3nt: TGTGCCAGCAGCGTCCGGGACAACACCTACGAGCAGTACTTC
CDR3aa: CASSVRDNTYEQYF

v_gene: TRBV29-1
j_gene: TRBJ2-7
abundance: -
d_gene: TRBD2
CDR3nt: TGCAGCGTTGAACTAGCGGGAACCTACGAGCAGTACTTC
CDR3aa: CSVELAGTYEQYF

v_gene: TRBV7-9
j_gene: TRBJ2-1
abundance: once
d_gene: TRBD2
CDR3nt: TGTGCCAGCAGCTTTCGGGCGGGAGGGCTGCAGTTCTTC
CDR3aa: CASSFRAGGLQFF

v_gene: TRBV19
j_gene: TRBJ1-2
abundance: once
d_gene: TRBD1
CDR3nt: TGTGCCAGTAGTATGGAGCCAGGGGGTAGGCCGCGGGGCTACACCTTC
CDR3aa: CASSMEPGGRPRGYTF

v_gene: TRBV4-3
j_gene: TRBJ2-2
abundance: once
d_gene: TRBD2
CDR3nt: TGCGCCAGCAGCCAAGATCTAGCGGGGTCCCCATCCGGGGAGCTGTTTTTT
CDR3aa: CASSQDLAGSPSGELFF

v_gene: TRBV4-1
j_gene: TRBJ2-4
abundance: -
d_gene: -
CDR3nt: TGCGCCAGCAGCCGAAACACGGAACAGGACATTCAGTACTTC
CDR3aa: CASSRNTEQDIQYF

v_gene: TRBV6-5
j_gene: TRBJ2-1
abundance: -
d_gene: -
CDR3nt: TGTGCCAGCAGTTACTCAGGGGCGGATGAGCAGTTCTTC
CDR3aa: CASSYSGADEQFF

v_gene: TRBV27
j_gene: TRBJ2-5
abundance: -
d_gene: -
CDR3nt: TGTGCCAGCAGTTCCCCGGGAGAAAGCCGGGAGACCCAGTACTTC
CDR3aa: CASSSPGESRETQYF